The sequence of this T cell receptor (beta chain) was determined in a study of shared clonotypes between healthy human individuals. Across the whole study: CD4 naive cells filled three plates per donor, CD4 memory three, CD8 naive two and CD8 memory one.

Investigators spread the genomic DNA of each subset evenly over several immunoSEQ plates. The repertoire was sequenced with immunoSEQ multiplex PCR; TCRdb's copy has only in-frame clones and lacks some. The sample holds approximately 2.1 million clones, over 90% seen once. CDR1 is MNHEY, CDR2 SMNVEV, per germline (reference sequence). Trimming at V came to 7 bases and at J to 2 bases, leaving 20 bases not matched to a gene. CDR3 length equals 18 residues. The sequenced material came from naive CD4+ T cells from PBMCs. Specified subset: CD45RA+ positively selected. The V and J genes are TRBV27 and TRBJ2-7; 7 nucleotides align to TRBD1. The source of this sequence is a man younger than 35 in good health. Some clones in this sample may be carry-over from other donors' samples. The CDR3 is CASISPDRIGSVTYEQYF. The CDR3 DNA reads TGTGCCAGCATCTCCCCGGACAGGATCGGAAGCGTAACCTACGAGCAGTACTTC.